The present entry profiles one T cell receptor beta chain with its context. The target antigen is unknown. These data come from a study of PD-1 blockade in classical Hodgkin lymphoma. Study results and caveats: CD8+ TCR diversity did not rise significantly by C4D1, unlike CD4+. Complete responders matched newly diagnosed patients in baseline diversity.

Sequencing was performed with immunoSEQ multiplex PCR; in TCRdb, only in-frame clones are kept and a portion is missing. The sample includes just under 7,500 clones, 80% to 85% of them seen just once. V lost 5 bases, J lost 4 bases, and 6 bases stayed unmatched. Germline CDR1 is MNHEY and CDR2 is SVGAGI. The CDR3 length is 14 residues. Described time point: cycle 4 day 1 (C4D1), after less than 7 weeks of nivolumab. Following autologous stem cell transplantation, relapse occurred in every patient, and exposure to brentuximab vedotin varied. Sequencing used peripheral blood mononuclear cells (PBMCs), obtained before the fourth cycle of nivolumab. The sequence derives from a human donor with classical Hodgkin lymphoma. J is TRBJ2-7 and V is TRBV6-5, with 9 bases aligning to TRBD1. The CDR3 DNA follows: TGTGCCAGCAGTGAGACAGGGGGAATTTACGAGCAGTACTTC. Translated, it gives CASSETGGIYEQYF.